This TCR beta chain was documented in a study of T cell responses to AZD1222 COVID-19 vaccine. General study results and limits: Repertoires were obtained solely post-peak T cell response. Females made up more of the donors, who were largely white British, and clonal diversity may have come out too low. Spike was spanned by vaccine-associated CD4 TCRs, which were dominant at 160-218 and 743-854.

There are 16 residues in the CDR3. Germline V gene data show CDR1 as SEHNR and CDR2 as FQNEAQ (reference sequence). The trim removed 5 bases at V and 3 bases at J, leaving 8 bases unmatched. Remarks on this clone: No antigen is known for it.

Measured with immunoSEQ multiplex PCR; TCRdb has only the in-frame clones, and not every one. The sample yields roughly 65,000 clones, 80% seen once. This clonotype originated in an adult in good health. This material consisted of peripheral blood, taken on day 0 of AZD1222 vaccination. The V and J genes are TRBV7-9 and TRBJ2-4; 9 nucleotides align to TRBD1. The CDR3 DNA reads TGTGCCAGCAGCACCTGGACAGGGGAGTACAAAAACATTCAGTACTTC. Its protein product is CASSTWTGEYKNIQYF.